The rows below give T cell receptor beta chains drawn from one sample of a study of blood T cell repertoires in COVID-19. TCRdb keeps only in-frame clones here, not all; method: immunoSEQ multiplex PCR. The sample contains around 270,000 clones, more than 85% of which appear only once. The sample was peripheral blood. The receptors shown here come from a person aged 18 to 30 with COVID-19, enrolled during active disease. The CDR3 runs from the conserved cysteine through the conserved F or W. Each record gives: V gene, J gene, D gene, clone size, CDR3 protein, CDR3 DNA. A D gene is named only where the DNA matches it firmly. Where a row states a size, it is once, few, many or the class of an expanded clone; other rows omit it.

TRBV6-5	TRBJ2-5	NA	NA	CASSRVSGQETQYF	TGTGCCAGCAGCCGCGTTTCAGGCCAAGAGACCCAGTACTTC
TRBV6-2/TRBV6-3	TRBJ2-5	NA	NA	CASSYGQRETQYF	TGTGCCAGCAGTTACGGACAAAGAGAGACCCAGTACTTC
TRBV10-3	TRBJ2-1	TRBD1	once	CAIRVDRTGFNEQFF	TGTGCCATCAGGGTTGACCGGACAGGGTTCAATGAGCAGTTCTTC
TRBV24-1	TRBJ2-3	NA	NA	CATSDLQIGHNPSTDTQYF	TGTGCCACCAGTGATTTGCAAATCGGACACAACCCCAGCACAGATACGCAGTATTTT
TRBV7-9	TRBJ2-2	TRBD2	NA	CASSPSGRAFQTGELFF	TGTGCCAGCAGCCCTAGCGGGAGGGCCTTTCAAACCGGGGAGCTGTTTTTT
TRBV13	TRBJ2-2	NA	NA	CASSSLVGRLSRGSSGELFF	TGTGCCAGCAGTTCTTTGGTCGGCAGGCTTTCGCGAGGGTCATCCGGGGAGCTGTTTTTT
TRBV7-9	TRBJ2-1	TRBD2	NA	CASSEREFEQFF	TGTGCCAGCAGCGAGCGGGAGTTTGAGCAGTTCTTC
TRBV19	TRBJ2-1	TRBD2	NA	CASSITSGRYNEQFF	TGTGCCAGTAGTATTACTAGCGGGCGCTACAATGAGCAGTTCTTC
TRBV2	TRBJ1-2	NA	NA	CASFPGGTYGYTF	TGTGCCAGCTTTCCGGGGGGCACCTATGGCTACACCTTC
TRBV7-2	TRBJ2-7	NA	once	CASSLTEGRYEQYF	TGTGCCAGCAGCTTGACGGAGGGGCGGTACGAGCAGTACTTC
TRBV1	TRBJ2-2	NA	NA	CTSSQDLPSGRAGELFF	TGCACCAGCAGCCAAGATCTGCCTAGCGGGAGGGCAGGGGAGCTGTTTTTT
TRBV29-1	TRBJ1-2	TRBD1	once	CSVEDWKVGGGNYGYTF	TGCAGCGTTGAAGATTGGAAGGTAGGGGGCGGAAACTATGGCTACACCTTC
TRBV19	TRBJ2-3	TRBD2	NA	CASSGLDTHTDTQYF	TGTGCCAGTAGTGGACTAGACACACACACAGATACGCAGTATTTT
TRBV27	TRBJ2-3	NA	NA	CAVGLLSTDTQYF	TGTGCCGTGGGGCTGTTAAGCACAGATACGCAGTATTTT
TRBV5-6	TRBJ2-7	NA	NA	CASSLGQQYEQYF	TGTGCCAGCAGCTTGGGACAGCAGTACGAGCAGTACTTC
TRBV7-9	TRBJ2-2	TRBD1	once	CASSRDRNTGELFF	TGTGCCAGCAGCAGGGACAGAAACACCGGGGAGCTGTTTTTT
TRBV6-5	TRBJ1-6	NA	NA	CASRTGYNSPLHF	TGTGCCAGCAGGACGGGCTATAATTCACCCCTCCACTTT
TRBV5-8	TRBJ2-7	NA	NA	CASSLVLASEQYF	TGTGCCAGCAGCTTGGTATTGGCATCCGAGCAGTACTTC
TRBV11-2	TRBJ2-1	NA	NA	CASSLGQYNEQFF	TGTGCCAGCAGCTTAGGACAGTACAATGAGCAGTTCTTC
TRBV14	TRBJ2-1	NA	once	CASSQDQGLYNEQFF	TGTGCCAGCAGCCAAGATCAGGGTCTATACAATGAGCAGTTCTTC
TRBV5-1	TRBJ2-1	NA	NA	CASSLSGNEQFF	TGCGCCAGCAGCTTATCAGGTAATGAGCAGTTCTTC
TRBV5-4	TRBJ2-1	TRBD2	NA	CASSFRLADYNEQFF	TGTGCCAGCAGCTTTCGACTAGCGGACTACAATGAGCAGTTCTTC
TRBV28	TRBJ2-4	TRBD1	NA	CASSDGTGGNIQYF	TGTGCCAGCAGTGACGGGACAGGGGGGAACATTCAGTACTTC
TRBV11-2	TRBJ1-1	NA	NA	CASSLQGVSMNTEAFF	TGTGCCAGCAGCCTCCAGGGTGTTAGTATGAACACTGAAGCTTTCTTT
TRBV4-1	TRBJ1-6	NA	NA	CASSQLGPGPKDSPLHF	TGCGCCAGCAGCCAGTTAGGCCCAGGGCCTAAGGATTCACCCCTCCACTTT
TRBV7-8	TRBJ2-4	NA	NA	CASSSWSRDIQYF	TGTGCCAGCAGCTCGTGGAGTCGAGACATTCAGTACTTC
TRBV5-6	TRBJ2-7	TRBD2	NA	CASSSGTSDPYEQYF	TGTGCCAGCAGTTCCGGGACTAGCGACCCCTACGAGCAGTACTTC
TRBV11-1	TRBJ2-2	TRBD1	NA	CASSLQTGVTGELFF	TGTGCCAGCAGCTTGCAGACAGGGGTAACCGGGGAGCTGTTTTTT
TRBV6-1	TRBJ1-3	NA	NA	CASSEAPAGRDTIYF	TGTGCCAGCAGTGAAGCCCCTGCAGGGCGCGACACCATATATTTT
TRBV21-1	TRBJ1-6	NA	NA	CASSSDSYTGAAYNSPLHF	TGTGCCAGCAGCTCTGACTCCTATACAGGGGCTGCCTATAATTCACCCCTCCACTTT
TRBV11-2	TRBJ2-7	NA	many	CARAGPFPYEQYF	TGTGCCAGGGCGGGGCCTTTTCCCTACGAGCAGTACTTC
TRBV25-1	TRBJ1-1	TRBD1	NA	CASRETGENTEAFF	TGTGCCAGCAGGGAGACAGGGGAGAACACTGAAGCTTTCTTT
TRBV12-3/TRBV12-4	TRBJ2-3	NA	NA	CASSFGESDTQYF	TGTGCCAGCAGTTTCGGGGAGTCAGATACGCAGTATTTT
TRBV12-3/TRBV12-4	TRBJ2-5	NA	NA	CASNPGSQETQYF	TGTGCCAGCAACCCGGGGAGTCAAGAGACCCAGTACTTC
TRBV15	TRBJ2-7	NA	NA	CATSRDVTGEQYF	TGTGCCACCAGCAGAGATGTGACAGGAGAGCAGTACTTC
TRBV11-1	TRBJ1-1	NA	once	CASSPGRNTEAFF	TGTGCCAGCAGCCCAGGAAGGAACACTGAAGCTTTCTTT
TRBV7-2	TRBJ2-7	TRBD2	NA	CASSLELAGVLGYEQYF	TGTGCCAGCAGCTTAGAACTAGCGGGAGTCTTGGGATACGAGCAGTACTTC
TRBV7-9	TRBJ1-4	NA	NA	CASSFGDSYEKLFF	TGTGCCAGCAGCTTCGGAGACTCCTATGAAAAACTGTTTTTT
TRBV5-1	TRBJ2-7	NA	few	CASSFGGPYEQYF	TGCGCCAGCAGCTTCGGGGGTCCCTACGAGCAGTACTTC
TRBV6-7	TRBJ2-7	TRBD1	NA	CASSYATGGSYEQYF	TGTGCCAGCAGTTACGCGACAGGGGGCTCCTACGAGCAGTACTTC
TRBV3-1/TRBV3-2	TRBJ1-4	TRBD1	NA	CASSQGTGFTNEKLFF	TGTGCCAGCAGCCAGGGGACAGGGTTCACTAATGAAAAACTGTTTTTT
TRBV27	TRBJ2-3	TRBD2	NA	CASGKGTSGAPDTQYF	TGTGCCAGCGGAAAGGGGACTAGCGGTGCCCCAGATACGCAGTATTTT
TRBV6-5	TRBJ2-2	TRBD2	NA	CASRREGTGELFF	TGTGCCAGCAGACGGGAGGGGACCGGGGAGCTGTTTTTT
TRBV24-1	TRBJ2-1	NA	NA	CATSETGNINFGEQFF	TGTGCCACCAGTGAAACGGGGAACATCAATTTTGGTGAGCAGTTCTTC
TRBV28	TRBJ2-7	TRBD2	NA	CAIRGVSYEQYF	TGTGCCATCCGGGGGGTCTCCTACGAGCAGTACTTC
TRBV24-1	TRBJ1-2	NA	NA	CATSDPGLGYGYTF	TGTGCCACCAGTGATCCAGGGCTCGGCTATGGCTACACCTTC
TRBV5-8	TRBJ1-2	TRBD1	NA	CASSSMSGTVNYGYTF	TGTGCCAGCAGCTCAATGTCCGGGACAGTTAACTATGGCTACACCTTC